A single sample gave rise to the 17 T cell receptor beta chains below, sequenced in a study of cytotoxic CD8 clonotypes in ibrutinib-treated CLL. Data came from immunoSEQ multiplex PCR; TCRdb stores just in-frame clones and leaves some out. The sample has 30,000 to 35,000 clones; approximately 69% are singletons. The material was PBMCs, obtained before ibrutinib treatment. The receptors here all came from a human donor with chronic lymphocytic leukemia.

The chain carries TRBV27 and TRBJ2-7, with D tentatively TRBD1 or TRBD2 (5 bases each). CDR3 size: 14 residues. The V end lost 4 bases, the J end lost 0 bases, and 10 bases lay between the germline ends. The germline V gene has CDR1 MNHEY and CDR2 SMNVEV (reference sequence). CDR3 nucleotides: TGTGCCAGCAGTTCATGGGGGACCTCCTACGAGCAGTACTTC. It codes for CASSSWGTSYEQYF.

This chain uses TRBV29-1 with TRBJ2-3; D could derive from TRBD1 or TRBD2 (6 bases each). V gave up 4 bases and J gave up 0 bases, with 14 bases separating them. The CDR3 length is 15 residues. From germline, CDR1 is SQVTM and CDR2 ANQGSEA. The DNA for the CDR3 is TGCAGCGTTGGCAAACCGGGGGCTAGCACAGATACGCAGTATTTT. As protein: CSVGKPGASTDTQYF.

This clone was counted many times. The V and J genes are TRBV6-1 and TRBJ2-1; 7 positions match TRBD2. Germline trimming cut 6 bases from V and 7 bases from J; bases unmatched to any gene: 9. CDR1 and CDR2 from the germline V gene are MNHNS and SASEGT. This CDR3 contains 14 residues. The CDR3 region is CASRFYGGENEQFF. The CDR3 DNA follows: TGTGCCAGCAGATTCTATGGGGGGGAGAATGAGCAGTTCTTC.

The rearrangement joins TRBV19 to TRBJ1-2; D remains unclear. The V and J ends lost 3 bases and 4 bases respectively, with 12 bases between them. CDR3 length: 14 amino acids. The germline V gene has CDR1 LNHDA and CDR2 SQIVND (reference sequence). CDR3 loop: CASSIPGRPYGYTF. Written as DNA, the CDR3 is TGTGCCAGTAGTATTCCCGGGCGACCCTATGGCTACACCTTC.

The J gene is TRBJ2-3, the V gene TRBV7-6; 10 nucleotides line up with TRBD2. J lost 0 bases, V lost 5 bases, and 5 bases had no gene match. The V gene's germline CDR1 is SGHVS and CDR2 FNYEAQ. The CDR3 runs to 16 residues. Written as DNA, the CDR3 is TGTGCCAGCAGCCCCCTAGCGGGGGTTAGCACAGATACGCAGTATTTT. Amino acids: CASSPLAGVSTDTQYF.

The gene calls are TRBV2 and TRBJ2-3; 7 bases fit TRBD2. The V and J ends lost 2 bases and 5 bases, in that order; junction bases with no gene match: 10. The CDR3 is made up of 16 amino acids. Germline values: CDR1 SNHLY, CDR2 FYNNEI. CDR3: CASSEWREKRQDTQYF. The CDR3 nucleotides read TGTGCCAGCAGTGAATGGCGGGAGAAGAGGCAAGATACGCAGTATTTT.

The CDR3 here is CAWDQGRGPDTQYF. The CDR3, as DNA: TGTGCCTGGGATCAAGGGCGGGGCCCAGATACGCAGTATTTT. This chain links TRBV30 with TRBJ2-3; a possible D gene is TRBD2 (6 bases). Germline CDR1 is GTSNPN and CDR2 is SVGIG (reference sequence). The CDR3 runs 14 residues. The V and J ends lost 5 bases and 4 bases respectively, with 16 bases between them.

J is TRBJ2-7 and V is TRBV7-2, with a possible D match to TRBD1 (6 bases). Per germline, CDR1 SGHTA and CDR2 FQGNSA. The V end lost 5 bases, the J end lost 1 base, and 12 bases lay between the germline ends. The CDR3 runs to 14 residues. The CDR3 loop is CASSQRQVSYEQYF. CDR3 sequence (DNA): TGTGCCAGCAGCCAACGACAGGTATCCTACGAGCAGTACTTC. The variable domain in full, with the rest retrieved from reference TRBV7-2 and TRBJ2-7, is GAGVSQSPSNKVTEKGKDVELRCDPISGHTALYWYRQSLGQGLEFLIYFQGNSAPDKSGLPSDRFSAERTGGSVSTLTIQRTQQEDSAVYLCASSQRQVSYEQYFGPGTRLTVT.

CDR3 nucleotides: TGTGCCATCAGTGAGGGACTAGCGGGGCCCCCCTACGAGCAGTACTTC. Its translation: CAISEGLAGPPYEQYF. The gene calls are TRBV10-3 and TRBJ2-7, with TRBD2 identical over 12 bases. The V and J ends lost 2 bases and 2 bases, in that order; junction bases with no gene match: 4. The CDR3 extends over 16 amino acids. The germline gives CDR1 ENHRY, CDR2 SYGVKD.

This clone was observed a handful of times. V is TRBV7-9 and J is TRBJ2-7; 7 bases fit TRBD1. CDR3 length equals 14 residues. Per germline, CDR1 SEHNR and CDR2 FQNEAQ (reference sequence). The V and J ends lost 3 bases and 5 bases, in that order; junction bases with no gene match: 7. The CDR3 coding sequence is TGTGCCAGCAGCTTGCAGGACAGGAGAAACGAGCAGTACTTC. Translating gives CASSLQDRRNEQYF.

This clone has just one count. The chain joins TRBV5-6 to TRBJ1-1; maybe TRBD1 (5 bases). With 4 bases removed from V and 4 bases from J, the gap between germline ends came to 17 bases. This CDR3 spans 15 amino acids. In germline, CDR1 is SGHDT, CDR2 YYEEEE. CDR3 sequence: CASSAPGATVTEAFF. In DNA form, the CDR3 reads TGTGCCAGCAGCGCCCCCGGGGCCACGGTCACTGAAGCTTTCTTT.

V usage is TRBV5-1 and J usage is TRBJ2-1; 9 positions agree with TRBD2. The trim removed 4 bases at V and 4 bases at J, leaving 9 bases unmatched. CDR1 SGHRS and CDR2 YFSETQ come from the germline V gene. The CDR3 totals 16 residues. This chain's CDR3 is CASSGRTAGGYNEQFF. The CDR3 DNA sequence: TGCGCCAGCAGCGGGAGGACAGCGGGGGGTTACAATGAGCAGTTCTTC.

The chain links TRBV6-5 to TRBJ1-6, with a tentative D call TRBD1 (5 bases). Per germline, CDR1 MNHEY and CDR2 SVGAGI. The CDR3 contains 14 residues. V was clipped by 10 bases and J by 10 bases, with 20 bases between them. The CDR3 coding sequence is TGTGCCACCTTCGAAGGGGAGTTGGGCTCACCCCTCCACTTT. Protein sequence: CATFEGELGSPLHF.

V usage is TRBV29-1 and J usage is TRBJ2-4; D not resolved. V was shortened by 7 bases and J by 0 bases, with 7 bases between the two germline ends. Germline CDR1 SQVTM, CDR2 ANQGSEA. This CDR3 spans 12 amino acids. CDR3 sequence: CSGWGAKNIQYF. The DNA for the CDR3 is TGCAGCGGATGGGGAGCCAAAAACATTCAGTACTTC.

This chain uses TRBV19 with TRBJ2-1; D is unresolved. The V end was cut by 6 bases, the J end by 0 bases, with 12 bases between. The CDR3 covers 15 residues. Germline CDR1 is LNHDA and CDR2 is SQIVND (reference sequence). CDR3: CASRRTVSSYNEQFF. The CDR3 DNA sequence: TGTGCCAGTAGAAGGACGGTAAGCTCCTACAATGAGCAGTTCTTC.

V usage is TRBV27 and J usage is TRBJ2-2; D possibly corresponds to TRBD1 (5 bases). The V gene lost 6 bases and the J gene lost 0 bases, with 8 bases spanning the gap. The CDR3 consists of 14 residues. Germline CDR1 MNHEY, CDR2 SMNVEV (reference sequence). In DNA, the CDR3 is TGTGCCAGCAGGTTAGGGGCGAACACCGGGGAGCTGTTTTTT. This encodes CASRLGANTGELFF.

This chain connects TRBV19 to TRBJ2-1; 9 nucleotides align to TRBD1. The ends lost 7 bases at V and 3 bases at J; junction bases unmatched: 4. The V gene's germline CDR1 is LNHDA and CDR2 SQIVND (reference sequence). CDR3 size: 14 residues. Here the CDR3 reads CASNRQGGYNEQFF. CDR3 DNA: TGTGCCAGTAATCGACAGGGGGGCTACAATGAGCAGTTCTTC.